This T cell receptor (beta chain) was profiled in a study of blood T cell repertoires in COVID-19. Across the study: The study drew acute and convalescent COVID-19 samples from the United States, Italy and Spain.

The protocol was immunoSEQ multiplex PCR, while the TCRdb copy is restricted to in-frame clones and leaves out a portion. This sample has about 400,000 clones, with approximately 91% found just once. The CDR3 is 17 residues long. V lost 2 bases, J lost 5 bases, and 10 bases stayed unmatched. Germline values: CDR1 SGDLS, CDR2 YYNGEE. This study enrolled people aged roughly 18 to 89 from 20 to 25 US geographic areas. The chain joins TRBV9 to TRBJ1-2; 12 bases line up with TRBD1. This TCR was sampled from a woman between 35 and 50 years old with acute COVID-19. Material for sequencing was PBMCs or T cells enriched from blood (not recorded which). The CDR3 here is CASSVRDRGQGAYGYTF. The CDR3 nucleotides are TGTGCCAGCAGCGTCCGGGACAGGGGGCAAGGAGCATATGGCTACACCTTC.